The next 22 T cell receptor beta chains were all read from a single sample in a study of cytomegalovirus exposure and HLA in healthy donors. In the PCR, 60 Vbeta and 13 Jbeta primers were used. Clones were sequenced by immunoSEQ multiplex PCR, and TCRdb holds only the in-frame ones, with some missing. Of about 130,000 clones detected, 70% to 85% appear once; the ten largest clones hold roughly 1.5%. The specimen was PBMCs. All receptors derive from a female donor in good health and CMV-seronegative.

The CDR3 bases are TGTGCCAGAAGCTTGGATGGCGGGAGGGCCATAGTAAAGGGGAGCACCGGGGAGCTGTTTTTT. Residues: CARSLDGGRAIVKGSTGELFF. The chain recombines TRBV5-3 with TRBJ2-2; 9 bases agree with TRBD2. TRBV5-3 qualifies as an ORF whose function is uncertain. The V gene end was trimmed by 0 bases and the J gene end by 4 bases; junction bases not matched to a gene: 19. The length of the CDR3 is 21 residues.

The chain joins TRBV10-1 to TRBJ1-1; TRBD1 aligns across 7 bases. With 10 bases clipped from V and 0 bases from J, the junction kept 8 bases outside the gene matches. Germline V gene sequence: CDR1 WNHNN, CDR2 SYGVQD (reference sequence). CDR3 length: 14 residues. CDR3 sequence reads: CATPGTAMNTEAFF. CDR3 in DNA: TGCGCCACCCCCGGGACAGCGATGAACACTGAAGCTTTCTTT.

This clone appeared once. DNA of the CDR3: TGTGCCAGCAGTCCGGGGAATTCACCCCTCCACTTT. It is translated as CASSPGNSPLHF. The chain is built from TRBV13 and TRBJ1-6; D is unresolved. The length of the CDR3 is 12 residues. Trimming cost V 6 bases and J 7 bases, with 7 bases left between them. The germline V gene encodes CDR1 PRHDT and CDR2 FYEKMQ (reference sequence).

The V gene is TRBV10-2, the J gene TRBJ1-2, with 8 nucleotides matching TRBD1. CDR1 WSHSY and CDR2 SAAADI come from the germline V gene. The CDR3 consists of 15 residues. V was pared by 4 bases and J by 6 bases, with 10 bases of the junction left unmatched. CDR3 sequence reads: CASSGPGGTGDGYTF. CDR3 nucleotide sequence: TGCGCCAGCAGTGGTCCCGGGGGGACAGGCGATGGCTACACCTTC.

The CDR3 DNA follows: TGTGCCAGCAGTTGGGGACAGGCCCAAGAGACCCAGTACTTC. This gives the protein CASSWGQAQETQYF. The chain couples TRBV6-6 to TRBJ2-5, with 8 bases matching TRBD1. V shed 4 bases, J shed 1 base, and the junction held 2 bases outside the gene matches. Germline CDR1 is MNHNY and CDR2 is SVGAGI (reference sequence). CDR3 size: 14 residues.

V usage is TRBV2 and J usage is TRBJ1-1; perhaps TRBD1 as D (6 bases). CDR3 size: 12 residues. The germline V and J ends were trimmed by 5 bases and 11 bases, with 15 bases remaining between them. In germline, CDR1 is SNHLY, CDR2 FYNNEI. CDR3 residues: CASSITGIWAFF. The CDR3 DNA reads TGTGCCAGCAGTATAACAGGGATTTGGGCTTTCTTT.

The chain is built from TRBV4-2 and TRBJ2-6; 13 nucleotides line up with TRBD2. Looked up from germline, CDR1 is LGHNA and CDR2 is YNFKEQ. The V segment lost 2 bases and the J segment 0 bases; nucleotides outside the gene matches: 4. CDR3 length equals 19 residues. CDR3 sequence (DNA): TGTGCCAGCAGCCAACGCTGGACTAGCGGGAGCTCTGGGGCCAACGTCCTGACTTTC. Amino acids: CASSQRWTSGSSGANVLTF.

Comment on this clone: The junction and the germline gene differ at one end; a read error may be behind it. The chain links TRBV9 to TRBJ1-2; D perhaps matches TRBD1 (5 bases). This CDR3 contains 12 residues. CDR1 and CDR2 (germline): SGDLS, YYNGEE. The CDR3 protein is CANSVVGAGYTF. CDR3 bases: TGTGCCAACAGCGTAGTAGGGGCTGGCTACACCTTC.

This sequence joins TRBV6-5 and TRBJ2-5; 13 positions agree with TRBD2. The CDR3 sequence is 15 residues long. The V gene's germline CDR1 is MNHEY and CDR2 SVGAGI. Trimming took 5 bases from V and 7 from J; bases not matched to a gene: 7. The CDR3 DNA reads TGTGCCAGCAGTACCGGACTAGCGGGAGTTGGGACCCAGTACTTC. It yields the protein CASSTGLAGVGTQYF.

The table lists this clone with a few counts. This chain's CDR3 is CASSYGRIGEDTEAFF. In DNA, the CDR3 is TGTGCCAGCAGCTACGGGAGGATAGGGGAGGACACTGAAGCTTTCTTT. The chain has TRBV7-9 and TRBJ1-1, with TRBD1 as a possible D gene (5 bases). Germline V gene data show CDR1 as SEHNR and CDR2 as FQNEAQ (reference sequence). The V end was cut by 4 bases, the J end by 3 bases, with 18 bases between. The CDR3 consists of 16 residues. Together with reference TRBV7-9 and TRBJ1-1, the CDR3 gives the full variable domain: DTGVSQNPRHKITKRGQNVTFRCDPISEHNRLYWYRQTLGQGPEFLTYFQNEAQLEKSRLLSDRFSAERPKGSFSTLEIQRTEQGDSAMYLCASSYGRIGEDTEAFFGQGTRLTVV.

The J gene is TRBJ2-1, the V gene TRBV27; 12 nucleotides align to TRBD2. Losses at the gene ends were 0 bases for V and 1 base for J; bases not matched to a gene: 4. The germline V gene has CDR1 MNHEY and CDR2 SMNVEV (reference sequence). This CDR3 has 18 amino acids. The CDR3: CASSLSGTSGLSYNEQFF. The CDR3 nucleotides are TGTGCCAGCAGTTTATCGGGGACTAGCGGGCTTTCCTACAATGAGCAGTTCTTC.

V usage is TRBV19 and J usage is TRBJ1-1, with D hard to call. Germline lookup yields CDR1 LNHDA and CDR2 SQIVND (reference sequence). The CDR3 extends over 13 amino acids. V gave up 2 bases and J gave up 10 bases, with 14 bases separating them. CDR3 sequence (DNA): TGTGCCAGTAGTATAATGGCCTTCGAGGGAGCTTTCTTT. Translating gives CASSIMAFEGAFF.

This clone came up once. This sequence joins TRBV28 and TRBJ2-1, with TRBD2 matching over 8 bases. This CDR3 contains 12 residues. With V trimmed by 11 bases and J by 6 bases, 6 bases remained unmatched. Per germline, CDR1 MDHEN and CDR2 SYDVKM. CDR3 amino acids: CAYGRAFNEQFF. The CDR3 DNA is TGTGCCTACGGGAGGGCCTTCAATGAGCAGTTCTTC.

The chain joins TRBV19 to TRBJ2-3, with 9 nucleotides matching TRBD1. J gave up 6 bases and V 5 bases, and 9 bases lay outside the gene matches. CDR1 is LNHDA, CDR2 SQIVND, per germline (reference sequence). The CDR3 has 15 amino acids. CDR3 protein: CASSYPGQGRDTQYF. The CDR3 DNA reads as TGTGCCAGTAGTTACCCGGGACAGGGAAGGGATACGCAGTATTTT.

The chain combines TRBV7-2 with TRBJ2-5; D is uncertain. The J call is doubtful: the DNA matches TRBJ2-7 better. Germline V gene lookup returns CDR1 SGHTA and CDR2 FQGNSA. This CDR3 is built from 10 residues. The CDR3 DNA reads TGTGCCAGCAGACCCTACGAGCAGTACTTC. Its translation is CASRPYEQYF.

This chain joins TRBV28 and TRBJ1-3; 10 bases agree with TRBD1. The CDR3 runs 15 residues. CDR1 MDHEN and CDR2 SYDVKM come from the germline V gene. V dropped 6 bases and J dropped 3; count of bases not matched to a gene: 5. The CDR3 region has the DNA TGTGCCAGCAGCCCCGGGACAGGGGATGGAAACACCATATATTTT. Amino acids: CASSPGTGDGNTIYF. The complete variable domain, with remaining parts taken from reference TRBV28 and TRBJ1-3, reads DVKVTQSSRYLVKRTGEKVFLECVQDMDHENMFWYRQDPGLGLRLIYFSYDVKMKEKGDIPEGYSVSREKKERFSLILESASTNQTSMYLCASSPGTGDGNTIYFGEGSWLTVV.

The gene calls are TRBV15 and TRBJ2-1; 9 bases line up with TRBD2. Trimming took 0 bases from V and 7 from J; bases not matched to a gene: 7. Germline V lookup: CDR1 LNHNV, CDR2 YYDKDF (reference sequence). CDR3 length equals 16 residues. CDR3 residues: CATSRDLGLAKNEQFF. The DNA for the CDR3 is TGTGCCACCAGCAGAGATTTAGGACTAGCGAAAAATGAGCAGTTCTTC.

This clone is a singleton in its sample. The chain has TRBV5-4 and TRBJ1-1; 8 bases match TRBD1. J was trimmed by 5 bases and V by 6 bases; bases with no gene match: 9. The CDR3 spans 14 residues. Germline V CDR1 and CDR2: SGHNT, YYREEE (reference sequence). This CDR3 reads CASTSTGVSTEAFF. The CDR3, as DNA: TGTGCCAGCACCTCGACAGGGGTGAGTACTGAAGCTTTCTTT. Full variable domain (remainder filled in from reference TRBV5-4 and TRBJ1-1): ETGVTQSPTHLIKTRGQQVTLRCSSQSGHNTVSWYQQALGQGPQFIFQYYREEENGRGNFPPRFSGLQFPNYSSELNVNALELDDSALYLCASTSTGVSTEAFFGQGTRLTVV.

The chain is built from TRBV4-3 and TRBJ2-3, with 12 bases identical to TRBD2. CDR3 length equals 16 residues. Trimming at V came to 0 bases and at J to 6 bases, leaving 4 bases not matched to a gene. Looked up from germline, CDR1 is LGHNA and CDR2 is YSLEER. CDR3 coding DNA: TGCGCCAGCAGCCAAGAAGGACTAGCGGGACGTGATACGCAGTATTTT. Amino acid sequence: CASSQEGLAGRDTQYF.

V gene TRBV7-2 combines with J gene TRBJ1-2, with TRBD1 matching over 11 bases. This CDR3 contains 15 residues. CDR1 is SGHTA, CDR2 FQGNSA, per germline. V was pared by 4 bases and J by 4 bases, with 5 bases of the junction left unmatched. CDR3 in amino acids: CASSSRDRGFYGYTF. The CDR3 region has the DNA TGTGCCAGCAGCTCTCGGGACAGGGGGTTCTATGGCTACACCTTC.

The chain employs TRBV7-3 and TRBJ2-2; 10 nucleotides match TRBD2. Losses at the gene ends were 4 bases for V and 6 bases for J; bases not matched to a gene: 5. Germline values: CDR1 SGHTA, CDR2 FQGTGA. This CDR3 has 15 amino acids. The chain's CDR3 is CASSSLAGVAGELFF. CDR3 bases: TGTGCCAGCAGCTCTCTAGCGGGAGTCGCCGGGGAGCTGTTTTTT.

The rearrangement links TRBV28 to TRBJ2-2, with TRBD2 matching over 15 bases. The CDR3 is 16 amino acids. J was trimmed by 6 bases and V by 5 bases; bases with no gene match: 4. CDR1 MDHEN and CDR2 SYDVKM come from the germline V gene. Here the CDR3 DNA reads TGTGCCAGCAGTGGGGGACTAGCGGGAGGTTCCGGGGAGCTGTTTTTT. It codes for CASSGGLAGGSGELFF.